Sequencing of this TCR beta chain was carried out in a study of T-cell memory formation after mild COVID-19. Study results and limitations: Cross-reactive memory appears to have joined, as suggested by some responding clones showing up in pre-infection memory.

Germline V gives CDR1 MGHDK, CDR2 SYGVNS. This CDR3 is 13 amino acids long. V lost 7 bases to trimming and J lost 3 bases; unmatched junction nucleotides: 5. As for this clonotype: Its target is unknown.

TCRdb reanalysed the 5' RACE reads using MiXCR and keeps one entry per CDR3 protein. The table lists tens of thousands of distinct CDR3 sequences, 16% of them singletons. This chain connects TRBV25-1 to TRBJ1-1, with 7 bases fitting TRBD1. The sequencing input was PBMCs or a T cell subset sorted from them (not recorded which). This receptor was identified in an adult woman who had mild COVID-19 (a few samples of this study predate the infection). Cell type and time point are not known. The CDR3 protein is CASTDRVDTEAFF. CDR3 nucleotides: TGTGCCAGCACCGACAGGGTTGACACTGAAGCTTTCTTT. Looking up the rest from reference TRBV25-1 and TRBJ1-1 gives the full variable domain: EADIYQTPRYLVIGTGKKITLECSQTMGHDKMYWYQQDPGMELHLIHYSYGVNSTEKGDLSSESTVSRIRTEHFPLTLESARPSHTSQYLCASTDRVDTEAFFGQGTRLTVV.